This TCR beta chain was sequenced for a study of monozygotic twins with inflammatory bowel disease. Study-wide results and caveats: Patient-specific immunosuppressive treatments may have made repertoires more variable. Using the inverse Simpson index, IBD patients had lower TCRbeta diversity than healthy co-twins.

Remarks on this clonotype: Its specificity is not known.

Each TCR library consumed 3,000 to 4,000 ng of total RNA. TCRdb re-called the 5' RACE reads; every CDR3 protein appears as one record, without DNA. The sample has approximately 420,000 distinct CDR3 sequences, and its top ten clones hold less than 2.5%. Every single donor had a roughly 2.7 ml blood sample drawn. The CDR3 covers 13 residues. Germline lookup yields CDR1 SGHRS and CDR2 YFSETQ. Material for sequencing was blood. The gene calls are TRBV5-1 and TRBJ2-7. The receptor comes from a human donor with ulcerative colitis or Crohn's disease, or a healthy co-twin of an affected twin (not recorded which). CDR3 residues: CASSTGTPYEQYF.